This section outlines one T cell receptor (beta chain) sequence together with its context. Its antigen is as yet unknown. This record comes from a study of T-cell memory formation after mild COVID-19. Study-wide context: Each donor largely had its own TCR clusters.

5'RACE primed at constant segments yielded TCR alpha and TCR beta cDNA libraries bearing sample barcodes and UMIs. TCRdb reprocessed the 5' RACE reads via MiXCR and lists one record per CDR3 protein. The repertoire holds 300,000 to 400,000 distinct CDR3 sequences, about an eighth seen once, with 20% to 25% in the top ten. Germline V gives CDR1 MNHEY, CDR2 SVGAGI. CDR3 size: 14 residues. J was trimmed by 4 bases and V by 2 bases; bases with no gene match: 4. Study-wide findings and caveats: For contracting clones, CD4+ ones sat mainly in CM and EM, CD8+ in EMRA.

The sequenced sample consisted of PBMCs or a T cell subset sorted from them (not recorded which). This chain connects TRBV6-5 to TRBJ2-7; 8 bases align to TRBD2. The sequence came from a man between 18 and 35 years old who had mild COVID-19 (a few samples of this study predate the infection). Cell type and time point are not known. CDR3 nucleotides: TGTGCCAGCAGTTACGAGCGGGGGCTTTACGAGCAGTACGTC. The encoded protein is CASSYERGLYEQYV.